The text below deals with one TCR beta chain. Antigen: not known. The record originates from a study of cytomegalovirus exposure and HLA in healthy donors. Germline V gene lookup returns CDR1 MDHEN and CDR2 SYDVKM. Trimming removed 2 bases from V and 6 bases from J, with 12 bases in between. The CDR3 runs 14 residues. The PCR was carried out with 60 Vbeta primers and 13 Jbeta primers. Some clones are missing from TCRdb's copy, which holds only in-frame ones; the method was immunoSEQ multiplex PCR. Of over 150,000 clones listed, around 80% are singletons. Notes on the study in general: The productive fraction for most TCR beta V segments was about 87% or about 30% in an earlier analysis. As was reported, the classifier diagnosed cytomegalovirus status with high specificity and sensitivity.

The genes are TRBV28 and TRBJ2-3, with D possibly matching TRBD1 (5 bases). The TCR comes from a male donor in good health and CMV-seronegative. Specimen: PBMCs. CDR3 sequence (DNA): TGTGCCAGCAGTTTAGTAACAGGTGCGGATACGCAGTATTTT. Translating it yields CASSLVTGADTQYF.